These 4 T cell receptor beta chains were all obtained from the same sample, sequenced in a study of cytomegalovirus exposure and HLA in healthy donors (dated by TCRdb to about 2017). The library relied on the immunoSEQ multiplex PCR assay. For the multiplex PCR, a mixture combining 60 forward primers for TCR Vbeta segments and 13 reverse primers for TCR Jbeta segments was used. Entries here come from immuneACCESS through TCRdb and include only in-frame sequences with V and J called. Some clones fail to appear in such tables; in the studies checked, an unresolved V gene covers under half of the shortfall, and the cause of the remainder is unknown. This sample gives about 36,000 clones in total; more than 60% of them show up just once. More than 6.5% of the sample belongs to the ten largest clones. Input material: PBMCs. The receptors originated from a man aged 30-40 years in good health and CMV-seronegative.

CDR3 sequence reads: CASSSQGFGYTF. CDR3 bases: TGTGCCAGCAGTTCACAGGGTTTTGGCTACACCTTC. The chain couples TRBV6-5 to TRBJ1-2; possibly TRBD1 for D (6 bases). This CDR3 contains 12 residues. V lost 4 bases, J lost 7 bases, and 10 bases lay in between. The V gene's germline CDR1 is MNHEY and CDR2 SVGAGI.

This clone was observed a few times. This chain uses TRBV5-6 with TRBJ2-7; D is uncertain. The CDR3 covers 11 residues. Deletions cut 2 bases from V and 4 bases from J, with 4 bases between. Germline V gives CDR1 SGHDT, CDR2 YYEEEE. This CDR3 is CASSLTYEQYF. CDR3 coding DNA: TGTGCCAGCAGCTTAACATACGAGCAGTACTTC.

This clone appeared a few times. The gene calls are TRBV5-1 and TRBJ2-5; 7 nucleotides agree with TRBD2. V lost 0 bases to trimming and J lost 0 bases; unmatched junction nucleotides: 8. CDR1 is SGHRS and CDR2 is YFSETQ in the germline V gene. The CDR3 is made up of 17 amino acids. The CDR3 reads CASSLAPSLANQETQYF. CDR3 bases: TGCGCCAGCAGCTTGGCCCCCTCACTAGCGAACCAAGAGACCCAGTACTTC.

This chain uses TRBV7-8 with TRBJ2-1; TRBD2 matches at 7 bases. The V and J ends lost 3 bases and 7 bases, in that order; junction bases with no gene match: 12. The CDR3 is made up of 16 amino acids. Germline lookup yields CDR1 SGHVS and CDR2 FQNEAQ. The CDR3 loop reads CASSFSGTTLPNEQFF. The CDR3 bases are TGTGCCAGCAGCTTCTCCGGGACTACCCTCCCTAATGAGCAGTTCTTC.